This TCR beta chain was sequenced for a study of low-dose radiotherapy and immunotherapy resistance in tumors. Across the whole study: 1 Gy per fraction was delivered to Cohort 2 every two weeks, for 13 Gy total over 26 weeks. Every two weeks, the protocol called for intravenous cyclophosphamide at 200 mg/m2. It was given one day before each radiation and immunotherapy administration.

First-strand cDNA used TRAV- and TRBV-specific primers, covering alpha and beta chains. Using a constant-region primer together with a V-primer adapter, TCRs were subjected to 20 PCR cycles of amplification. MiXCR, applied by TCRdb to the reads, yields one record per CDR3 protein. This table holds around 90,000 distinct CDR3 sequences, 18% found once. Germline V gene sequence: CDR1 LGHNA, CDR2 YNFKEQ. V was pared by 0 bases and J by 1 base, with 9 bases between. This CDR3 is 15 amino acids long. The time point was: before trial treatment. Ipilimumab, nivolumab, aspirin, low-dose cyclophosphamide and low-dose radiotherapy were administered to donors. There are many counts of this clonotype.

The input for sequencing was PBMCs, taken before treatment. The chain links TRBV4-2 to TRBJ1-1, with D maybe TRBD1 (5 bases). This sequence originates from a male donor with prostate cancer. The CDR3 bases are TGTGCCAGCAGCCAAGACCGGGGGAGGAACACTGAAGCTTTCTTT. Translation gives CASSQDRGRNTEAFF.